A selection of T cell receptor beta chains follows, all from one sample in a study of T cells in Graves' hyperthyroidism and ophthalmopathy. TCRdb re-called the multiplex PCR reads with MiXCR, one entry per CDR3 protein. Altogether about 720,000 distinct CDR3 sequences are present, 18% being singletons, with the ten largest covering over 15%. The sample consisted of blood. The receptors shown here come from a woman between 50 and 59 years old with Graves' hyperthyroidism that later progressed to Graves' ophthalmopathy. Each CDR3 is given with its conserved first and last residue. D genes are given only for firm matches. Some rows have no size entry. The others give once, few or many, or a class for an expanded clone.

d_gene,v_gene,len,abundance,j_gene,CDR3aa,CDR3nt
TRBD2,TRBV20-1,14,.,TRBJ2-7,CSASSTGGEYGQYF,TGCAGTGCTAGTTCGACGGGGGGGGAATACGGGCAGTACTTC
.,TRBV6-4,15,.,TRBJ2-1,CASSDSHSPTNEQFF,TGTGCCAGCAGTGACTCCCATAGCCCCACCAATGAGCAGTTCTTC
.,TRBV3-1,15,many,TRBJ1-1,CASSQFVTVNTEAFF,TGTGCCAGCAGCCAATTCGTGACGGTGAACACTGAAGCTTTCTTT
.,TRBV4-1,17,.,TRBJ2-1,CASSQDFARGSYNEQFF,TGCGCCAGCAGCCAAGATTTCGCGAGGGGGTCCTACAATGAGCAGTTCTTC
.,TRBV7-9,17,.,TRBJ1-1,CASSSREAPPPNTEAFF,TGTGCCAGCAGTTCCCGGGAAGCCCCTCCGCCGAACACTGAAGCTTTCTTT
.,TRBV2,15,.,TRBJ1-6,CASSDMEPRTSPLHF,TGTGCCAGCAGTGACATGGAACCCCGTACTTCACCCCTCCACTTT
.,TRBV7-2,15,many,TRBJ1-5,CASSLLRHVNQPQHF,TGTGCCAGCAGCTTATTGCGACACGTAAATCAGCCCCAGCATTTT
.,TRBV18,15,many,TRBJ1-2,CASSPGSEANYGYTF,TGTGCCAGCTCACCAGGGAGTGAGGCTAACTATGGCTACACCTTC
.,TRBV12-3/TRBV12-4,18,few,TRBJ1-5,CASSLAPWAEDSNQPQHF,TGTGCCAGCAGTTTAGCGCCCTGGGCAGAGGATAGCAATCAGCCCCAGCATTTT
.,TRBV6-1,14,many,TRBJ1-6,CASSDLAANSPLHF,TGTGCCAGCAGTGATTTAGCGGCGAATTCACCCCTCCACTTT
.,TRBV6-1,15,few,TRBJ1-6,CASSEGATGGSPLHF,TGTGCCAGCAGTGAAGGGGCAACAGGAGGTTCACCCCTCCACTTT
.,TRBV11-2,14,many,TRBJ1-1,CASSLDGVGIGAFF,TGTGCCAGCAGCTTAGATGGTGTGGGGATCGGCGCTTTCTTT
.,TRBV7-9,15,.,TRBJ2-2,CASSFKGQNTGELFF,TGTGCCAGCAGCTTTAAGGGACAGAACACCGGGGAGCTGTTTTTT
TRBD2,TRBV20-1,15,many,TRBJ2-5,CSAGGDYRSGETQYF,TGCAGTGCTGGCGGGGACTACCGCAGTGGAGAGACCCAGTACTTC
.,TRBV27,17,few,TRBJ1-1,CASSPSIPPGAYTEAFF,TGTGCCAGCAGTCCAAGTATTCCCCCGGGGGCGTACACTGAAGCTTTCTTT
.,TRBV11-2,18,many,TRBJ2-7,CASSLVLWGTVRTYEQYF,TGTGCCAGCAGCTTAGTTTTATGGGGGACCGTGAGGACCTACGAGCAGTACTTC
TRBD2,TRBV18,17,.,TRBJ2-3,CASSPRAGARDTDTQYF,TGTGCCAGCTCACCCCGAGCGGGGGCCCGAGATACAGATACGCAGTATTTT
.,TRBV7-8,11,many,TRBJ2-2,CASVQNGELFF,TGTGCCAGCGTACAGAACGGGGAGCTGTTTTTT
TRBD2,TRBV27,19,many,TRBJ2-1,CASSPRIGTSGDFYNEQFF,TGTGCCAGCAGTCCAAGGATAGGGACTAGCGGGGATTTCTACAATGAGCAGTTCTTC
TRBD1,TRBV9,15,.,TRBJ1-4,CASSPVDRGREKLFF,TGTGCCAGCAGCCCCGTGGACAGGGGGAGGGAAAAACTGTTTTTT
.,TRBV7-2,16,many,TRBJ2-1,CASSLVFGRARNEQFF,TGTGCCAGCAGCTTAGTTTTTGGGAGAGCTCGCAATGAGCAGTTCTTC
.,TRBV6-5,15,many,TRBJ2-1,CASSYSGDTYNEQFF,TGTGCCAGCAGTTACTCCGGGGACACTTACAATGAGCAGTTCTTC
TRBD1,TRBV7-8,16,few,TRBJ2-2,CASSPLQGRGTGELFF,TGTGCCAGCAGCCCCCTACAGGGGCGAGGCACCGGGGAGCTGTTTTTT
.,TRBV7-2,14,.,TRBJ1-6,CASSFGARNSPLHF,TGTGCCAGCAGCTTTGGGGCGCGGAATTCACCCCTCCACTTT
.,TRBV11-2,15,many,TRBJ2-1,CASSSTMVLYNEQFF,TGTGCCAGCAGCTCAACCATGGTTCTCTACAATGAGCAGTTCTTC
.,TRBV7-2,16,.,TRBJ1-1,CASSLFSQDGDTEAFF,TGTGCCAGCAGCTTATTTTCTCAGGACGGGGACACTGAAGCTTTCTTT
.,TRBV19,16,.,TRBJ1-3,CASSPRVGGSGNTIYF,TGTGCCAGTAGTCCGAGGGTTGGCGGCTCTGGAAACACCATATATTTT
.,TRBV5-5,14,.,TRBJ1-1,CASSSGGMNTGAFF,TGTGCCAGCAGCTCGGGAGGCATGAACACTGGAGCTTTCTTT
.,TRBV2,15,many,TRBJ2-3,CASSAQLTSTDTQYF,TGTGCCAGCAGTGCTCAGTTGACCAGCACAGATACGCAGTATTTT
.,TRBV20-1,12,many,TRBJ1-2,CSARGIRQGYTF,TGCAGTGCTAGAGGGATACGGCAAGGCTACACCTTC
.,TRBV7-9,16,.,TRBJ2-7,CASSLVGGWGAGEQYF,TGTGCCAGCAGCTTAGTGGGGGGCTGGGGGGCTGGTGAGCAGTACTTC
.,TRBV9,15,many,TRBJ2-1,CASSERPDSYNEQFF,TGTGCCAGCAGCGAGAGGCCTGATTCCTACAATGAGCAGTTCTTC
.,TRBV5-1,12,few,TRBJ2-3,CASQKSTDTQYF,TGCGCCAGCCAAAAGAGCACAGATACGCAGTATTTT
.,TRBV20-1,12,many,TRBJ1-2,CSARGGGYGYTF,TGCAGTGCTAGAGGGGGTGGCTATGGCTACACCTTC
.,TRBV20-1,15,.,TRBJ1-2,CSARELSTAISGYTF,TGCAGTGCTAGAGAACTAAGTACGGCAATCTCAGGCTACACCTTC
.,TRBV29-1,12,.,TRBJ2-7,CSGTDYSYEQYF,TGCAGCGGTACTGATTATTCCTACGAGCAGTACTTC
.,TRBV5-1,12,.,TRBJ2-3,CASSPLPDTQYF,TGCGCCAGCAGTCCACTCCCAGATACGCAGTATTTT
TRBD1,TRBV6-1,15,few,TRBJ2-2,CASRDRGFVAGELFF,TGTGCCAGCAGGGACAGGGGGTTTGTCGCCGGGGAGCTGTTTTTT
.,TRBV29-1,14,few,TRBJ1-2,CSVEGGTEWNGYTF,TGCAGCGTTGAAGGGGGGACGGAATGGAATGGCTACACCTTC
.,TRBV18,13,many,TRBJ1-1,CASRKTENTEAFF,TGTGCCAGCCGCAAGACAGAGAACACTGAAGCTTTCTTT
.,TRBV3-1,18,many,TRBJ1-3,CASSSMSGQGWSGNTIYF,TGTGCCAGCAGCTCGATGTCAGGGCAGGGATGGTCTGGAAACACCATATATTTT
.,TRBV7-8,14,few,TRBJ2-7,CASSLFNREDEQYF,TGTGCCAGCAGCCTTTTTAACAGGGAGGACGAGCAGTACTTC
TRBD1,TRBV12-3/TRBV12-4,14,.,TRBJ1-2,CASRTGQGLYGYTF,TGTGCCAGCAGAACAGGACAGGGGCTCTATGGCTACACCTTC
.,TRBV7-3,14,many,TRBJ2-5,CASSKQGGQETQYF,TGTGCCAGCAGCAAACAGGGAGGGCAAGAGACCCAGTACTTC
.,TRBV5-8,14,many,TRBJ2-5,CASSLRGAAETQYF,TGTGCCAGCAGCTTGAGGGGGGCGGCGGAGACCCAGTACTTC
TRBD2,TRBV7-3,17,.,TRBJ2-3,CASSLIGLAGSTDTQYF,TGTGCCAGCAGCTTAATCGGACTAGCGGGGAGCACAGATACGCAGTATTTT
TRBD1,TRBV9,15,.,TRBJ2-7,CASSAPGTGAYEQYF,TGTGCCAGCAGCGCGCCCGGGACAGGGGCCTACGAGCAGTACTTC
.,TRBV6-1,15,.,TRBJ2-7,CASSPIDSAAYEQYF,TGTGCCAGCAGCCCCATCGACAGCGCAGCCTACGAGCAGTACTTC